This paragraph reports one TCR beta chain. Researchers amplified the TCR beta CDR3 regions from RNA transcripts. First-round RT-PCR targeting the TCR CDR3 was performed with the HTBI primer set. TCRdb used MiXCR to reprocess the multiplex PCR reads, holding one entry per CDR3 protein. The data show 500,000 to 650,000 distinct CDR3 sequences, with 17% seen just once and 17% held by the top ten. Germline CDR1 KGHDR, CDR2 SFDVKD. This CDR3 is built from 14 residues. V was pared by 1 base and J by 8 bases, with 11 bases between. These data originate in a study of T cells in Graves' hyperthyroidism and ophthalmopathy. Disease lasting under 3 months, a NOSPECS grade of at least 4, and a Clinical Activity Score of at least 3 were features of the ophthalmopathy patients.

The chain combines TRBV24-1 with TRBJ2-1; D possibly corresponds to TRBD2 (7 bases). Sequences were obtained from blood. The receptor comes from a young woman with Graves' ophthalmopathy. CDR3 in amino acids: CATSDFRGGHEQFF. The CDR3 DNA is TGTGCCACCAGTGATTTTAGGGGGGGCCATGAGCAGTTCTTC.